These T cell receptor beta chains were read from a single sample in a study of regulatory T cells in long-lasting Graves disease. TCRdb re-called the multiplex PCR reads through MiXCR, storing one row per CDR3 protein. The sample shows about 530,000 distinct CDR3 sequences, about 16% of them seen only once. These data were also filed under a second study, of T cells in Graves' hyperthyroidism and ophthalmopathy.

The source was peripheral blood mononuclear cells (PBMCs), collected at new diagnosis, from a patient treated with antithyroid drugs. The source of these receptors is a woman between 40 and 65 years old with Graves disease. CDR3s include the opening cysteine and the closing phenylalanine or tryptophan. The order of the fields is J gene, V gene, D gene, clone size, CDR3 DNA, CDR3 protein. D genes are given only for firm matches. Some rows have no size entry. The others give once, few or many, or a class for an expanded clone.

TRBJ1-5 | TRBV2 | NA | few | TGTGCCAGCAGGGTGGACAGATCTACGGCCTCCCAGCATTTT | CASRVDRSTASQHF
TRBJ1-1 | TRBV20-1 | NA | few | TGCAGTGCTGACGGGGGGGGGGACACTGAAGCTTTCTTT | CSADGGGDTEAFF
TRBJ2-5 | TRBV12-3/TRBV12-4 | NA | many | TGTGCCAGCAGTCCCAACACGGGGGCGCCGAGGGAGACCCAGTACTTC | CASSPNTGAPRETQYF
TRBJ2-1 | TRBV4-2 | TRBD2 | few | TGTGCCAGCAGCCAAGCCGGCGGGGGGACGGCGGATGAGCAGTTCTTC | CASSQAGGGTADEQFF
TRBJ1-2 | TRBV19 | NA | many | TGTGCCACCACCTCATCAGGGGATTCCGACTATGGCTACACCTTC | CATTSSGDSDYGYTF
TRBJ1-2 | TRBV7-9 | NA | NA | TGTGCCAGCAGCTCGACCCTCCGGGAAGCAGAGTATGGCTACACCTTC | CASSSTLREAEYGYTF
TRBJ1-1 | TRBV28 | NA | many | TGTGCCAGCAGTTTCGGCAGGGGAGTGGCTGAAGCTTTCTTT | CASSFGRGVAEAFF
TRBJ1-2 | TRBV28 | TRBD1 | many | TGTGCCAGCAGTTTGGACAGGGGGGATGGCTACACCTTC | CASSLDRGDGYTF
TRBJ2-1 | TRBV11-1 | NA | many | TGTGCCAGCGCACCCGTCCAATTACTCAATGAGCAGTTCTTC | CASAPVQLLNEQFF
TRBJ2-2 | TRBV25-1 | TRBD1 | once | TGTGCCAGCAGTGAATATCAGGGGGCGGGCACCGGGGAGCTGTTTTTT | CASSEYQGAGTGELFF
TRBJ1-1 | TRBV3-1 | NA | few | TGTGCCAGCAGCCAATTACAGGGCTGGGGCACTGAAGCTTTCTTT | CASSQLQGWGTEAFF
TRBJ2-3 | TRBV24-1 | NA | many | TGTGCCACCAGTGATTCCCAGGTCACAGATACGCAGTATTTT | CATSDSQVTDTQYF
TRBJ2-2 | TRBV10-1 | NA | NA | TGCTCCAGCACCGGACAGCAGAACACCGGGGAGCTGTTTTTT | CSSTGQQNTGELFF
TRBJ1-2 | TRBV6-1 | NA | few | TGTGCCAGCAGTGCAACCTGGGTCGTCTCCTTC | CASSATWVVSF
TRBJ1-4 | TRBV7-9 | NA | NA | TGTGCCAGCAGCTTAGGGACCGCGGGTGGGGAAAAACTGTTTTTT | CASSLGTAGGEKLFF
TRBJ1-6 | TRBV3-1 | NA | many | TGTGCCAGCAGCCAGATCTACATCTATCGTGGGGGGGCAGGATCACCCCTCCACTTT | CASSQIYIYRGGAGSPLHF
TRBJ2-2 | TRBV19 | NA | many | TGTGCCAGTAGTATAGATAAGGGCGGGGAGCTGTTTTTT | CASSIDKGGELFF
TRBJ1-2 | TRBV6-4 | NA | few | TGTGCCAGCACCCCGGAGGCTGGGAGCTATGGCTACACCTTC | CASTPEAGSYGYTF
TRBJ1-2 | TRBV11-2 | TRBD1 | many | TGTGCCAGCAGCTTAGCCCCCCCTGGGACAGGCCGCAACTATGGCTACACCTTC | CASSLAPPGTGRNYGYTF
TRBJ2-5 | TRBV2 | TRBD1 | many | TGTGCCAGCAGTAGGGACAGGAGGGGAGAGACCCAGTACTTC | CASSRDRRGETQYF
TRBJ2-5 | TRBV11-2 | NA | many | TGTGCCAGCAGGAGACAGGTTCGAGGGCCCTTACAAGAGACCCAGTACTTC | CASRRQVRGPLQETQYF
TRBJ2-3 | TRBV7-9 | TRBD1 | many | TGTGCCAGCAGCCCCAGGACAGGGTTGGCAGATACGCAGTATTTT | CASSPRTGLADTQYF
TRBJ2-3 | TRBV7-3 | TRBD2 | many | TGTGCCAGCAGCCCCTCCCTAGCGGGGGGGCGTGATACGCAGTATTTT | CASSPSLAGGRDTQYF
TRBJ2-6 | TRBV5-1 | TRBD2 | NA | TGCGCCAGCAGCTTAGCGGGACGGAGGAGCTCTGGGGCCAACGTCCTGACTTTC | CASSLAGRRSSGANVLTF
TRBJ2-2 | TRBV9 | NA | NA | TGTGCCAGCAGCGTACGGAACACCGGGGAGCTGTTTTTT | CASSVRNTGELFF
TRBJ1-1 | TRBV25-1 | NA | few | TGTGCCAGCAGTGAATCTACCAGAAACACTGAAGCTTTCTTT | CASSESTRNTEAFF
TRBJ2-3 | TRBV7-9 | TRBD2 | once | TGTGCCAGCAGCGCCTTGGGGGGGATGGCAGATACGCAGTATTTT | CASSALGGMADTQYF
TRBJ2-1 | TRBV7-2 | NA | NA | TGTGCCAGCAGCTCCCCTAGCGTACGGCTTGGTGAGCAGTTCTTC | CASSSPSVRLGEQFF
TRBJ2-7 | TRBV5-1 | NA | NA | TGCGCCAGCAGCTTGTCAGTAACGGTCGAGCAGTACTTC | CASSLSVTVEQYF
TRBJ2-7 | TRBV13 | NA | few | TGTGCCAGCAGCTTGGCCGGGGACACCGCCTACGAGCAGTACTTC | CASSLAGDTAYEQYF
TRBJ2-1 | TRBV7-2 | TRBD2 | many | TGTGCCAGCAGCTTTAGCGGGGGGGCAACGGATGAGCAGTTCTTC | CASSFSGGATDEQFF
TRBJ1-5 | TRBV2 | NA | few | TGTGCCAGCAGTGAAGAGGACAGAAATAATCAGCCCCAGCATTTT | CASSEEDRNNQPQHF
TRBJ2-5 | TRBV18 | NA | few | TGTGCCAGCTCCACCAGGGGTGGGGAGACCCAGTACTTC | CASSTRGGETQYF